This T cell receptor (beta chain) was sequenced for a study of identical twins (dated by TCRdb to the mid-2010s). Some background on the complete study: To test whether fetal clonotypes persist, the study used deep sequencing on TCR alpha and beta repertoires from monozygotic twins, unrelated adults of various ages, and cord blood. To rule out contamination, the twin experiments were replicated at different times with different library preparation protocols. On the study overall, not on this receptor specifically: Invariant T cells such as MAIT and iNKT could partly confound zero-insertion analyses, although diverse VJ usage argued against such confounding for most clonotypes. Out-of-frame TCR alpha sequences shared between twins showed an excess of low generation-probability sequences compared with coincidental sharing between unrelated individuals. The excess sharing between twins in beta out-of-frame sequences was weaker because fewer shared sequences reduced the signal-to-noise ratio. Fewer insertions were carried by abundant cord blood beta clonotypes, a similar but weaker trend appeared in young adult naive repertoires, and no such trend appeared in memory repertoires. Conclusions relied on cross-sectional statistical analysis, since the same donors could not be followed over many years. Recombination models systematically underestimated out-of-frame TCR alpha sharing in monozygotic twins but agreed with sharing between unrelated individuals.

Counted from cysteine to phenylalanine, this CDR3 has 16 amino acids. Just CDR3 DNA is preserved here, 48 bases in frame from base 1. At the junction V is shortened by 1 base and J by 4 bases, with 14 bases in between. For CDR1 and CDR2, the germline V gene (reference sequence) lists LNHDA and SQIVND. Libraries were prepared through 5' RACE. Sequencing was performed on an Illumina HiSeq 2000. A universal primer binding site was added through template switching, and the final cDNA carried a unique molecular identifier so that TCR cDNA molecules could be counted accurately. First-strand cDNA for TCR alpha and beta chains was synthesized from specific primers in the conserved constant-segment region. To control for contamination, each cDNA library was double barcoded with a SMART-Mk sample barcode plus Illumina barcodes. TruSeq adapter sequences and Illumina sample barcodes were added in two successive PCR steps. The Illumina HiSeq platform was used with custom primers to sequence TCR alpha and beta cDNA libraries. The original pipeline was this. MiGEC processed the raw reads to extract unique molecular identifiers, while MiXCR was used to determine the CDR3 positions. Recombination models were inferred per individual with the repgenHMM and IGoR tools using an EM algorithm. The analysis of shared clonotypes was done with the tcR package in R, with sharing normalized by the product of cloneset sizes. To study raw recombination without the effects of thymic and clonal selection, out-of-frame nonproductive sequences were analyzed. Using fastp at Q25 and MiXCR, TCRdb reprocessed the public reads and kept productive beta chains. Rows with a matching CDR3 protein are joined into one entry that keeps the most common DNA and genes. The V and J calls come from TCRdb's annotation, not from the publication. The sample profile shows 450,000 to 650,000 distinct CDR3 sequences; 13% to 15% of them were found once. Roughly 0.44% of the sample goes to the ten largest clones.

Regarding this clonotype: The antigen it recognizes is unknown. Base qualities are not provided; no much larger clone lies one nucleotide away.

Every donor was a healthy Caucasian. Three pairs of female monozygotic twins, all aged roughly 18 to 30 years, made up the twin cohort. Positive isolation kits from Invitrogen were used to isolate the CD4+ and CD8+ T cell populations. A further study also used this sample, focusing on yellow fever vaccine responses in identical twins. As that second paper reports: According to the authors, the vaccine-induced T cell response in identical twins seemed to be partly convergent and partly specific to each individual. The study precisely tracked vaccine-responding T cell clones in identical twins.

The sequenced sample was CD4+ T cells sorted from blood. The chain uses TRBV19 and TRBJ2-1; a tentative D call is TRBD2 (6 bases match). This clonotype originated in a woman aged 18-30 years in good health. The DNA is TGTGCCAGTAGTATAGGCGGTCTAGCGCAGTACAATGAGCAGTTCTTC. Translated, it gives CASSIGGLAQYNEQFF.